These 9 T cell receptor beta chains share one sample of origin, sequenced in a study of blood T cell repertoires in COVID-19. The data were produced by immunoSEQ multiplex PCR, yet TCRdb's version contains in-frame clones alone and is incomplete. The data show 250,000 to 350,000 clones, 88% seen once. Material: PBMCs or T cells enriched from blood (not recorded which). The source of these receptors is a woman aged 50 to 65 who had recovered from COVID-19.

The chain is built from TRBV7-2 and TRBJ2-7, with D possibly being TRBD2 (5 bases). The CDR3 runs 13 residues. Germline assignment: CDR1 SGHTA and CDR2 FQGNSA. Trimming took off 5 bases at V and 2 bases at J, with 10 bases between the two ends. CDR3 DNA sequence: TGTGCCAGCAGCGAGACTAACACCTACGAGCAGTACTTC. Encoded protein: CASSETNTYEQYF.

The chain joins TRBV2 to TRBJ1-4, with 11 bases matching TRBD1. J lost 8 bases, V lost 1 base, and 0 bases had no gene match. The CDR3 is 14 residues long. CDR1 and CDR2 from the germline V gene are SNHLY and FYNNEI. CDR3 in DNA: TGTGCCAGCAGTGAAGGGACAGGGGGCGAAAAACTGTTTTTT. This codes for CASSEGTGGEKLFF.

The chain couples TRBV7-8 to TRBJ2-7; no clear D. Germline assignment: CDR1 SGHVS and CDR2 FQNEAQ. CDR3 length equals 12 residues. V was shortened by 1 base and J by 9 bases, with 10 bases between the two germline ends. This chain's CDR3 is CASSLESSRQYF. Written as DNA, the CDR3 is TGTGCCAGCAGCTTAGAGTCGAGTCGGCAGTACTTC.

CDR3 sequence (DNA): TGTGCCAGCAGCGTAGAGGTCGGGACTAGCGTAGTGAATGAGCAGTTCTTC. Translation: CASSVEVGTSVVNEQFF. The chain couples TRBV9 to TRBJ2-1; 10 bases are a match to TRBD2. The V segment lost 0 bases and the J segment 7 bases; nucleotides outside the gene matches: 10. CDR1 is SGDLS, CDR2 YYNGEE, per germline. There are 17 residues in the CDR3.

This chain connects TRBV15 to TRBJ1-1, with D possibly being TRBD1 (6 bases). Looked up from germline, CDR1 is LNHNV and CDR2 is YYDKDF (reference sequence). Between the trimmed V and J ends, which lost 3 bases and 8 bases, there was a span of 13 bases. The CDR3 contains 13 residues. The CDR3 DNA sequence: TGTGCCACCAGCAGGGACGGGACACTCGAAGCTTTCTTT. Its translation: CATSRDGTLEAFF. Full variable domain (missing parts from reference TRBV15 and TRBJ1-1): DAMVIQNPRYQVTQFGKPVTLSCSQTLNHNVMYWYQQKSSQAPKLLFHYYDKDFNNEADTPDNFQSRRPNTSFCFLDIRSPGLGDTAMYLCATSRDGTLEAFFGQGTRLTVV.

The table lists this clone with a count of one. The chain combines TRBV6-5 with TRBJ2-7; the match to TRBD2 covers 12 bases. The length of the CDR3 is 15 residues. The germline V gene encodes CDR1 MNHEY and CDR2 SVGAGI. The J segment lost 2 bases and the V segment lost 2 bases, leaving 1 base of the junction unmatched. The CDR3 spells CASSYASGRAYEQYF. The CDR3 DNA sequence: TGTGCCAGCAGTTACGCTAGCGGGAGGGCCTACGAGCAGTACTTC.

CDR3 sequence: CASSDGTGGTGELFF. In nucleotides, the CDR3 is TGTGCCAGCAGTGATGGGACAGGGGGTACCGGGGAGCTGTTTTTT. This sequence joins TRBV2 and TRBJ2-2, with TRBD1 matching 11 bases. The CDR3 length is 15 residues. Germline V gene lookup returns CDR1 SNHLY and CDR2 FYNNEI. Trimming took 3 bases from V and 5 from J; bases not matched to a gene: 2.

This clone was recorded only once. V is TRBV7-2 and J is TRBJ2-2, with D perhaps matching TRBD2 (5 bases). Per the germline V gene, CDR1 is SGHTA and CDR2 is FQGNSA. With 8 bases removed from V and 4 bases from J, the gap between germline ends came to 14 bases. This CDR3 comprises 14 residues. DNA for the CDR3: TGTGCCAGCGGAAGGACTTCCCCCACCGGGGAGCTGTTTTTT. It specifies CASGRTSPTGELFF.

This CDR3 is CASSLMTGGHNEQFF. Here the CDR3 DNA reads TGTGCCAGCAGCTTGATGACAGGGGGCCACAATGAGCAGTTCTTC. This chain connects TRBV7-9 to TRBJ2-1, with 10 bases aligning to TRBD1. CDR3 length: 15 residues. Trimming at V came to 3 bases and at J to 5 bases, leaving 4 bases not matched to a gene. CDR1 and CDR2 (germline): SEHNR, FQNEAQ (reference sequence).